Sequencing of this T cell receptor (beta chain) was carried out in a study of cytomegalovirus exposure and HLA in healthy donors. The wider study: A preliminary data release comprised tens of millions of unique TCRs obtained from HLA-typed donors.

On this clone: Its antigen is unidentified.

General observations from the study: Analyses of presence/absence relied on an assumption of roughly uniform sequencing depth across donors.

The PCR was carried out with 60 Vbeta primers and 13 Jbeta primers. Libraries were prepared by immunoSEQ multiplex PCR; TCRdb keeps only in-frame clonotypes and omits some of them. Of 85,000 to 130,000 clones detected, 75% to 85% appear once; the ten largest clones hold more than 1.5%. The TCR was taken from a man in his forties or fifties in good health and CMV-seronegative. The sequenced material came from PBMCs.

The CDR3 DNA reads TGTGCCAGCAGCTCCGGGACTAGCTCAGATACGCAGTATTTT. The encoded protein is CASSSGTSSDTQYF. The chain is built from TRBV7-8 and TRBJ2-3, with 9 bases matching TRBD2. Per germline, CDR1 SGHVS and CDR2 FQNEAQ. The V and J ends lost 4 bases and 4 bases, in that order; junction bases with no gene match: 3. There are 14 residues in the CDR3.